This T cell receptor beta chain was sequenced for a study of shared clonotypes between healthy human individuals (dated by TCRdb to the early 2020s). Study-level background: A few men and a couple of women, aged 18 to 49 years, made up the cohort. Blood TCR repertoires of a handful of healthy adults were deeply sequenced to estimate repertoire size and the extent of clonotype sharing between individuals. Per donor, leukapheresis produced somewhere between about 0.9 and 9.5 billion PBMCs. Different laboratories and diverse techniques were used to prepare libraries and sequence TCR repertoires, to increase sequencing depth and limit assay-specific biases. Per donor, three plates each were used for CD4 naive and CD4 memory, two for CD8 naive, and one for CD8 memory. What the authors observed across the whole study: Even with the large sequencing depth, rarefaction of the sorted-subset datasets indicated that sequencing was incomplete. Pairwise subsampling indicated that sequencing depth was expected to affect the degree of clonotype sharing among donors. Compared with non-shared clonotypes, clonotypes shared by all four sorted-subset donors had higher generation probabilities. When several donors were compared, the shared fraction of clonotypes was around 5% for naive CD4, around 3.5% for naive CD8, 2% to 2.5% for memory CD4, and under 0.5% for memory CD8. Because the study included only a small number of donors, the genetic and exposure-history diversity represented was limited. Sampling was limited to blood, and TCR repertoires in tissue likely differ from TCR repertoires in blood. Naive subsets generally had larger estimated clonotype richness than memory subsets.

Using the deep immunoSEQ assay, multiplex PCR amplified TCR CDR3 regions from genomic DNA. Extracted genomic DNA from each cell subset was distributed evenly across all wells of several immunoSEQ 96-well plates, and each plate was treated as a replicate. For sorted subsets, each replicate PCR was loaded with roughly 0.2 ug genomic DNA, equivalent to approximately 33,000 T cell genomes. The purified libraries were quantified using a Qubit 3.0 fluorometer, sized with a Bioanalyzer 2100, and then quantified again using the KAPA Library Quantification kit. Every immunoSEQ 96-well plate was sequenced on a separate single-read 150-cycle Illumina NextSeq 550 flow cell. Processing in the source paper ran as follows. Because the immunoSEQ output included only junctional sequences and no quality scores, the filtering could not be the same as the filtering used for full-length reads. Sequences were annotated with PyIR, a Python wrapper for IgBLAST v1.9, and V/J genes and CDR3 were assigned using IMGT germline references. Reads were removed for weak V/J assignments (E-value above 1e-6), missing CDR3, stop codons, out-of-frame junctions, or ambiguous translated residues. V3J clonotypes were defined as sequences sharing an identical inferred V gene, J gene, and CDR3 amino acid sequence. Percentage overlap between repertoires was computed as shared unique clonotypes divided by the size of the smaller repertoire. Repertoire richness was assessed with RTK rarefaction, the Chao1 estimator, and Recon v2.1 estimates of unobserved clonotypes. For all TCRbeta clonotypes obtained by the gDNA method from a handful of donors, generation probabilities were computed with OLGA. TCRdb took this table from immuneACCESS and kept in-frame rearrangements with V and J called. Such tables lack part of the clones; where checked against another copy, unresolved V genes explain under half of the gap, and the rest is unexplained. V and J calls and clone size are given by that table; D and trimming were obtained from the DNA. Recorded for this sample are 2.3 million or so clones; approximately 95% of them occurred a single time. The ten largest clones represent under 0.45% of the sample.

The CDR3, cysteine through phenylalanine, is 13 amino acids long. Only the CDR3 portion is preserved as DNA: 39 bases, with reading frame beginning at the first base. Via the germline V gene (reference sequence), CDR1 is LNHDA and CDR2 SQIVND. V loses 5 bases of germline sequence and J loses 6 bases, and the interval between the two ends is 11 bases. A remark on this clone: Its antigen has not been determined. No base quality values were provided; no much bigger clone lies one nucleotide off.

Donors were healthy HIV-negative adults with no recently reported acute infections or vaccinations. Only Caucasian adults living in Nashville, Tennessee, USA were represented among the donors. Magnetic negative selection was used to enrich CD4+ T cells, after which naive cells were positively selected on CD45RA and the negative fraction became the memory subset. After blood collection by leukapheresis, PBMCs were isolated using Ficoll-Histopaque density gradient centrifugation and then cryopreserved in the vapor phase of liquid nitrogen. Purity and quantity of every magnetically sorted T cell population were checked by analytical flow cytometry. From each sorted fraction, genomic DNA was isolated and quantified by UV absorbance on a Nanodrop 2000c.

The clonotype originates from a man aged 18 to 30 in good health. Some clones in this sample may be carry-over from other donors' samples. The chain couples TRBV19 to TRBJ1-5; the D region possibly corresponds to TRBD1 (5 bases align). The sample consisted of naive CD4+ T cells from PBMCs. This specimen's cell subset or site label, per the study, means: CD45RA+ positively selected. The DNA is TGTGCCAGTAGTCCTTCGGGGGGTCAGCCCCAGCATTTT. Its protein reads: CASSPSGGQPQHF.